These 16 T cell receptor beta chains share one sample of origin, sequenced in a study of CD8+CD57+ T cells in acquired aplastic anemia. Study-wide points: Diversity was reduced in patient CD8+CD57+ cells relative to total CD4+ and CD8+ pools.

The antigens of these receptors remain unknown. The TCR beta profiling, which covered VDJ combination and CDR3 sequence, was carried out using genomic DNA as the template. TCRdb processed the reads anew with MiXCR; each CDR3 protein has one entry. The sample has around 17,000 distinct CDR3 sequences; roughly two fifths are singletons. All sequencing subjects had displayed CD8+CD57+ cell expansion on flow cytometry. The sample was CD8+CD57+ T cells sorted from PBMCs. Noted subset: bead-enriched CD8+CD57+ effector memory T cells from SAA patients. Receptor source: a human donor with aplastic anemia.

The CDR3 spells CASSHAGTQKTGYTF. DNA of the CDR3: TGTGCCAGCAGTCACGCCGGGACACAAAAGACTGGCTACACCTTC. The V call is TRBV7-9, the J call TRBJ1-2; tentatively, D is TRBD1 (6 bases). The CDR3 is made up of 15 amino acids. CDR1 is SEHNR, CDR2 FQNEAQ, per germline (reference sequence). Between the trimmed V and J ends, which lost 6 bases and 7 bases, there was a span of 21 bases.

This clonotype was recorded many times. The chain is built from TRBV2 and TRBJ1-1; no reliable D call. Trimming removed 7 bases from V and 0 bases from J, with 12 bases in between. The CDR3 is 14 amino acids. The germline V gene has CDR1 SNHLY and CDR2 FYNNEI. CDR3 nucleotides: TGTGCCAGCACCGCGGGCAGGCTGAACACTGAAGCTTTCTTT. It encodes CASTAGRLNTEAFF.

This clonotype occurred many times. The chain joins TRBV5-1 to TRBJ2-7; the D gene is possibly TRBD2 (6 bases). Germline assignment: CDR1 SGHRS and CDR2 YFSETQ. The CDR3 is 16 amino acids. Trimming removed 0 bases at V and 1 base at J, with 14 bases between. The DNA for the CDR3 is TGCGCCAGCAGCTTGGTGTCCTGGGGGGAGTCCTACGAGCAGTACTTC. Its translation is CASSLVSWGESYEQYF.

This clonotype was observed at least ten times. The rearrangement uses TRBV5-1 and TRBJ2-1; no reliable D call. V lost 1 base, J lost 6 bases, and 5 bases lay in between. The CDR3 covers 12 residues. The germline gives CDR1 SGHRS, CDR2 YFSETQ. The CDR3 loop is CASSLTRNEQFF. The CDR3 nucleotides are TGCGCCAGCAGCTTGACTCGCAATGAGCAGTTCTTC.

This clonotype was detected only a few times. The chain employs TRBV25-1 and TRBJ2-3; 9 positions agree with TRBD2. Germline CDR1 is MGHDK and CDR2 is SYGVNS. The V gene end was trimmed by 3 bases and the J gene end by 4 bases; junction bases not matched to a gene: 5. The CDR3 runs to 15 residues. CDR3 sequence reads: CASSDSGRVPDTQYF. Written as DNA, the CDR3 is TGTGCCAGCAGTGATAGCGGGAGAGTACCAGATACGCAGTATTTT.

This clonotype occurred a few times. The rearrangement links TRBV20-1 to TRBJ2-2, with D perhaps TRBD2 (6 bases). The CDR3 length is 14 residues. V was trimmed by 2 bases and J by 5 bases, leaving 12 bases between them. Germline V gives CDR1 DFQATT, CDR2 SNEGSKA (reference sequence). Here the CDR3 DNA reads TGCAGTGCTAGACAGGGAGGAAGGACCGGGGAGCTGTTTTTT. It encodes CSARQGGRTGELFF.

This clonotype occurred a few times. The gene calls are TRBV24-1 and TRBJ2-5; 9 nucleotides match TRBD1. The CDR3 loop spans 15 amino acids. Germline CDR1 reads KGHDR; CDR2 reads SFDVKD. V shed 5 bases, J shed 3 bases, and the junction held 6 bases outside the gene matches. The CDR3 DNA reads as TGTGCCACCAGTGGTCCCGGGACAGGGAAAGAGACCCAGTACTTC. Amino acids: CATSGPGTGKETQYF.

This clonotype turned up a few times. This chain uses TRBV2 with TRBJ2-3; the D call may be TRBD1 or TRBD2 (7 bases each). CDR3 length equals 15 residues. V lost 7 bases and J lost 0, with 14 bases in between. The V gene's germline CDR1 is SNHLY and CDR2 FYNNEI. CDR3 in DNA: TGTGCCAGCACCCAGGGGGGGCTGAGCACAGATACGCAGTATTTT. Its protein is CASTQGGLSTDTQYF.

This clonotype was seen a handful of times. The V and J genes are TRBV5-1 and TRBJ2-6; 9 bases line up with TRBD1. Looked up from germline, CDR1 is SGHRS and CDR2 is YFSETQ. Losses at the gene ends were 1 base for V and 2 bases for J; bases not matched to a gene: 1. The CDR3 covers 16 residues. CDR3 DNA sequence: TGCGCCAGCAGCTTGCGACAGGGGGCTGGGGCCAACGTCCTGACTTTC. This gives the protein CASSLRQGAGANVLTF.

The rearrangement joins TRBV7-9 to TRBJ2-7; 7 bases are a match to TRBD1. J was trimmed by 4 bases and V by 3 bases; bases with no gene match: 6. This CDR3 is 14 amino acids long. The germline V gene has CDR1 SEHNR and CDR2 FQNEAQ (reference sequence). The CDR3 here is CASSFGTATYEQYF. For the CDR3, the DNA is TGTGCCAGCAGCTTCGGGACAGCAACTTACGAGCAGTACTTC.

The chain's CDR3 is CASSIEGGAEAFF. In nucleotides, the CDR3 is TGTGCCAGTAGTATTGAGGGGGGGGCCGAAGCTTTCTTT. The gene calls are TRBV19 and TRBJ1-1; D is possibly TRBD1 (6 bases). Germline assignment: CDR1 LNHDA and CDR2 SQIVND (reference sequence). V lost 3 bases and J 8 bases, leaving 13 bases between the germline ends. This CDR3 has 13 residues. The full variable domain, in which reference TRBV19 and TRBJ1-1 provide the parts outside the CDR3, is DGGITQSPKYLFRKEGQNVTLSCEQNLNHDAMYWYRQDPGQGLRLIYYSQIVNDFQKGDIAEGYSVSREKKESFPLTVTSAQKNPTAFYLCASSIEGGAEAFFGQGTRLTVV.

V and J are TRBV29-1 and TRBJ2-7, with TRBD1 matching over 7 bases. The length of the CDR3 is 14 residues. Germline lookup yields CDR1 SQVTM and CDR2 ANQGSEA. V lost 3 bases to trimming and J lost 6 bases; unmatched junction nucleotides: 11. This CDR3 is CSVESSTGTGEQYF. CDR3 DNA: TGCAGCGTTGAGTCCTCGACAGGGACCGGCGAGCAGTACTTC.

This clonotype showed up just a few times. The chain couples TRBV15 to TRBJ1-2, with TRBD1 matching over 10 bases. This CDR3 has 14 residues. Germline assignment: CDR1 LNHNV and CDR2 YYDKDF (reference sequence). The junction had 7 bases not matched to a gene; V was cut back by 5 bases and J by 7 bases. Here the CDR3 reads CATSEDRGLGGYTF. The CDR3 nucleotides are TGTGCCACCAGCGAAGACAGGGGGCTCGGTGGCTACACCTTC.

This clonotype occurred a few times. The chain employs TRBV7-9 and TRBJ1-2; D remains unclear. Trimming stripped 1 base from V and 5 bases from J, with 5 bases between. Germline CDR1 and CDR2: SEHNR and FQNEAQ (reference sequence). CDR3 length: 12 residues. CDR3 nucleotides: TGTGCCAGCAGCTTAGGGTTGTATGGCTACACCTTC. It encodes CASSLGLYGYTF.

The V and J genes are TRBV5-1 and TRBJ2-3; TRBD2 might be the D (6 bases). Germline values: CDR1 SGHRS, CDR2 YFSETQ. This CDR3 region has 16 residues. Trimming took 1 base from V and 6 from J, leaving 18 bases between them. The CDR3 protein is CASSLSSGGLIDTQYF. CDR3 in DNA: TGCGCCAGCAGCTTGAGTAGCGGAGGACTGATCGATACGCAGTATTTT.

Turning to this clonotype: A read error may be the cause here, since a much bigger clone is one base away. J is TRBJ2-7 and V is TRBV7-3; D unresolved. Between the trimmed V and J ends, which lost 3 bases and 3 bases, there was a span of 6 bases. CDR1 and CDR2 (germline): SGHTA, FQGTGA. The CDR3 extends over 12 amino acids. The CDR3 DNA reads as TGTGCCAGCAGCTTTGGGGACTACGAGCAGTACTTC. It translates to CASSFGDYEQYF.